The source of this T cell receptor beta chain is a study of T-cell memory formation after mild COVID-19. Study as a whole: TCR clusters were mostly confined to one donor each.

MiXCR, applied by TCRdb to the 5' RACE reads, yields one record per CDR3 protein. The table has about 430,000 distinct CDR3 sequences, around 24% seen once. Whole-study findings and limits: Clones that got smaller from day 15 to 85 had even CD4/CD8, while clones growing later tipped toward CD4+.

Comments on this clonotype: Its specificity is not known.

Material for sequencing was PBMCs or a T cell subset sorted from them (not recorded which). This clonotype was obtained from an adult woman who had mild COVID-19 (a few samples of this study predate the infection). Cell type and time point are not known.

This CDR3 is CASSLDGALPDTGQGYNEQFF. CDR3 nucleotides: TGTGCCAGCAGTTTAGATGGCGCGCTGCCTGACACGGGACAGGGGTACAATGAGCAGTTCTTC. The rearrangement links TRBV12-3 or TRBV12-4 to TRBJ2-1, with 10 bases aligning to TRBD1. The V and J ends lost 1 base and 4 bases, in that order; junction bases with no gene match: 19. The CDR3 length is 21 residues.